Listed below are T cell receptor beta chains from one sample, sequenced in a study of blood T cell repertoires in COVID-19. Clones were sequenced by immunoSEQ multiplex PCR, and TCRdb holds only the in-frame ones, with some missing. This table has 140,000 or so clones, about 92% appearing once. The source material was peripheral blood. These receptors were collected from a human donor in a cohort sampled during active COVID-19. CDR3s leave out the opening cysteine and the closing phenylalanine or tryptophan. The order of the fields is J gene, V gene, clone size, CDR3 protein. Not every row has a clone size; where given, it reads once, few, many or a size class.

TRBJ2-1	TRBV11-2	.	ASSLVITSGGANEQF
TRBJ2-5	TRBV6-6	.	ASSTRGQETQY
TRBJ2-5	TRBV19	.	ASSRLAGYGETQY
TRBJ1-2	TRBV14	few	ASSQDAVTGYLDGYT
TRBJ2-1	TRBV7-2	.	ASSLKELWQF
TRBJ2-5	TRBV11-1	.	ASSLDAETQY
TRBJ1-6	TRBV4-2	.	ASSLTGQPGDSPLH
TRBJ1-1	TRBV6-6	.	ASSSPRDRGNTEAF
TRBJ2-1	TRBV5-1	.	ASSLMDSYNEQF
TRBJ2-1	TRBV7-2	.	ASRPRLAGPSEQF
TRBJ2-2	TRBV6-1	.	ASSVVAGGGTGELF
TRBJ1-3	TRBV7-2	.	ASSLDRDQGRNTIY
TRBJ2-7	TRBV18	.	ASSPQAGTQYEQY
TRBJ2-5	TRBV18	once	ASSRDRGWETQY
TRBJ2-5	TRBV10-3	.	AIRRGQGGVETQY
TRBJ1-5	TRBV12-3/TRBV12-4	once	ASSLRSNQPQH
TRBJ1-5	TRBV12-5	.	ASGAGASNQPQH
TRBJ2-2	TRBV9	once	ASSPQGLLGELF
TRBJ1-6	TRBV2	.	ASVGLSSYNSPLH
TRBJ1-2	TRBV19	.	ASSMLEGWDYGYT
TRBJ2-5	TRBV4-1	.	ASSRGGRETQY
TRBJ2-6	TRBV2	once	ASSTGYANVLT
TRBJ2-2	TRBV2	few	ASDIGGAGTGELF
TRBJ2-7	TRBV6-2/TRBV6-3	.	ASSYSGSSYEQY
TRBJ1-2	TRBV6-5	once	ASRRPGRGLYGYT
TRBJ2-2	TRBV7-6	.	ASSLVGTGPNTGELF
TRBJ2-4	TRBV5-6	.	ASSDDKGLLAKNIQY
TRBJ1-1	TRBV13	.	ASSFGTGGTEAF
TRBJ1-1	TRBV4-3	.	ASSQDAPSAEAF
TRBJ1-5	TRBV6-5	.	ASRPGQNQPQH
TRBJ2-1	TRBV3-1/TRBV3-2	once	ASSQDPSYNEQF
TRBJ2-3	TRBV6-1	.	ASSEGGGTDTQY
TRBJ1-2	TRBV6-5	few	ASSALQGADYGYT
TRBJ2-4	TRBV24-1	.	ATSAGGCCGEPTLAKNIQY
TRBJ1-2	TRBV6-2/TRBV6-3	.	ASSYDHSGYGYT
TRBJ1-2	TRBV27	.	ASSHGQGYGYT
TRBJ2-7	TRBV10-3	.	AISELSGGAAEQY
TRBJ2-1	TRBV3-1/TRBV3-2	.	ASSRPGGGPF
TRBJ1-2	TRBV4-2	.	ASSQERQGVSGYT
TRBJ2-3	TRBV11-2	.	ASSLGLAGGYDTQY
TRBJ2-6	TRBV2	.	ASSPSGANVLT
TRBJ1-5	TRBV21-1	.	ASSWAPGGPRNQPQH
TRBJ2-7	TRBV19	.	ASSILDSRGYEQY
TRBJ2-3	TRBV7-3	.	ASSSGGAPDTQY
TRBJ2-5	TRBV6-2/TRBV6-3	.	ASSYRTGEETQY
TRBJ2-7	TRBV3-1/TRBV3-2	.	ASSQGAGVGSYEQY
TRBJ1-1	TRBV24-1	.	ATPRTGDYTEAF
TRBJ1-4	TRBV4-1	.	ASSQGTRDNEKLF
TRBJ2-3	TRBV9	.	ASSVAGGVTDTQY
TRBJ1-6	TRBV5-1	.	ASSLSSGVGNSPLH
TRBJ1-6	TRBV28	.	ASSARPGRNSPLH
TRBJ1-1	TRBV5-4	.	ASRWAGWDEAF
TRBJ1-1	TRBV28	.	ASSLPGISEAF
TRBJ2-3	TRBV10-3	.	AISSTDTQY
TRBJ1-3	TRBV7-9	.	ASSATFRDSGNTIY
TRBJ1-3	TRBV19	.	ASSSTGRGKY
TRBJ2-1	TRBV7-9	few	ASSLRGSSYNEQF